Given below is one T cell receptor beta chain in context. Its matching antigen is unknown. Healthy bone marrow donors made up the donor group. This specimen comes from a study of cytomegalovirus exposure and HLA in healthy donors. Trimming took 2 bases from V and 6 from J; bases not matched to a gene: 9. The CDR3 extends over 15 amino acids. Germline CDR1 is MGHRA and CDR2 is YSYEKL. Study-wide results and limits: The study put roughly 160 TCR beta chains on its list as cytomegalovirus-associated.

This PCR relied on a set of 60 Vbeta primers and 13 Jbeta primers. Profiling relied on immunoSEQ multiplex PCR, and the TCRdb table lists in-frame clones only, not all of them. The repertoire holds 150,000 or so clones, with 70% to 85% as singletons. This clonotype was sampled from a middle-aged man in good health and CMV-seropositive. Sample: PBMCs. This chain uses TRBV4-1 with TRBJ1-2; 7 bases fit TRBD1. The CDR3 loop reads CASSQQPGQIHGYTF. In DNA form, the CDR3 reads TGCGCCAGCAGCCAACAACCGGGACAGATCCATGGCTACACCTTC.